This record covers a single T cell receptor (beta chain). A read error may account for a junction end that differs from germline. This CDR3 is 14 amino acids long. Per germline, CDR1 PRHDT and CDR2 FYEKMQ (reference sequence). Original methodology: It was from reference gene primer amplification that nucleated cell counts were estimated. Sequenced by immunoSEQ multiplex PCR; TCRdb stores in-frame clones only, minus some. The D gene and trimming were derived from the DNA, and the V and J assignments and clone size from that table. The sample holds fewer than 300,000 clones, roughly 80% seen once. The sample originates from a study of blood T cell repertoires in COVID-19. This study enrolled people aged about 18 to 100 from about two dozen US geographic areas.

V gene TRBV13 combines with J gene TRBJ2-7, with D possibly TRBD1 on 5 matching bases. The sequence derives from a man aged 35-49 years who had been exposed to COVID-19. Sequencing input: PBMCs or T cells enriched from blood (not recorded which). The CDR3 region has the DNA TGTGCCAGCAGCTTAATAGGGGTCTCCTCCGAGCAGTACTTC. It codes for CASSLIGVSSEQYF.